This T cell receptor (beta chain) was sequenced for a study of lymphopenia after photon versus proton radiotherapy. Libraries were prepared by immunoSEQ multiplex PCR; TCRdb keeps only in-frame clonotypes and omits some of them. The sample lists approximately 160,000 clones, roughly nine tenths occurring once. There are 12 residues in the CDR3. Trimming removed 4 bases at V and 7 bases at J, with 9 bases between. Germline V lookup: CDR1 SGHRS, CDR2 YFSETQ. This receptor was taken from a man aged 45-60 years with gastric cancer. The gene calls are TRBV5-1 and TRBJ2-4; D not resolved. The sequencing used peripheral blood, collected from a patient treated with photon-based radiotherapy. The CDR3 here is CASSKNWNIQYF. As DNA, the CDR3 is TGCGCCAGCAGCAAAAACTGGAACATTCAGTACTTC.